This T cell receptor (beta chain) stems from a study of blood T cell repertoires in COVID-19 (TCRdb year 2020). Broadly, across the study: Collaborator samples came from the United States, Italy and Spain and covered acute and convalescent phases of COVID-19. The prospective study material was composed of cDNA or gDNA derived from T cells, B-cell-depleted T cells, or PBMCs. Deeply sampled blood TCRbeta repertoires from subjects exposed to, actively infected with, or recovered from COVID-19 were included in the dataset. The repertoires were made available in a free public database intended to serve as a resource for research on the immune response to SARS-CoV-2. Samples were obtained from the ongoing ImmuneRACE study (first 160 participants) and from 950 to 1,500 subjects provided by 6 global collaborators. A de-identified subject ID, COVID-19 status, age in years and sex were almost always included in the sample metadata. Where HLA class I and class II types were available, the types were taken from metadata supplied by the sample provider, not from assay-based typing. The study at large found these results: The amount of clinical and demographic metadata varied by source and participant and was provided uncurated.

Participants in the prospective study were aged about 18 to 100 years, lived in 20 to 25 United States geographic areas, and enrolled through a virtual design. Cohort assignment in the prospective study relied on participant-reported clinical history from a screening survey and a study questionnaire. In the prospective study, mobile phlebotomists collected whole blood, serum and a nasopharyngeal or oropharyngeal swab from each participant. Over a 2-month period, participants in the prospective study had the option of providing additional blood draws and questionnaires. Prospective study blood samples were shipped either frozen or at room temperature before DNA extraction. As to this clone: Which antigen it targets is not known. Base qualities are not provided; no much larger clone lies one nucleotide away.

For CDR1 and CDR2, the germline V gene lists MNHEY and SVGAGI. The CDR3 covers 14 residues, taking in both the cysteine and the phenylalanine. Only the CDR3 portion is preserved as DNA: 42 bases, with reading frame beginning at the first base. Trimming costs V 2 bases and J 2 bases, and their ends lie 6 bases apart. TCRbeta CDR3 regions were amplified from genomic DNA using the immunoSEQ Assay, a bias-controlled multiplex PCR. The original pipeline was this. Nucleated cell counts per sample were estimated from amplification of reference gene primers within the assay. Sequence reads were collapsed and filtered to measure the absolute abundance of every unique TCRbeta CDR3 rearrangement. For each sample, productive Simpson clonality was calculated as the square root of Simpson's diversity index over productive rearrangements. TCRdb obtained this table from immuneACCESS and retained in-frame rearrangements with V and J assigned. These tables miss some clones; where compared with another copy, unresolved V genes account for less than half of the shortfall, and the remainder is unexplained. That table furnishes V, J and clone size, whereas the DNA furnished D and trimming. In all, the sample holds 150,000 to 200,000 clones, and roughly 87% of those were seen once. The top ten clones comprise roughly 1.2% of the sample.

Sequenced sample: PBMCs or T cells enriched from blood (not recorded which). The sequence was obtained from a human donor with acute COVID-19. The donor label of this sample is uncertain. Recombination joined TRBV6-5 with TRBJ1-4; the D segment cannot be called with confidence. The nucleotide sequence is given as TGTGCCAGCAGTTACCAGAGGACTAATGAAAAACTGTTTTTT. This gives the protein CASSYQRTNEKLFF.